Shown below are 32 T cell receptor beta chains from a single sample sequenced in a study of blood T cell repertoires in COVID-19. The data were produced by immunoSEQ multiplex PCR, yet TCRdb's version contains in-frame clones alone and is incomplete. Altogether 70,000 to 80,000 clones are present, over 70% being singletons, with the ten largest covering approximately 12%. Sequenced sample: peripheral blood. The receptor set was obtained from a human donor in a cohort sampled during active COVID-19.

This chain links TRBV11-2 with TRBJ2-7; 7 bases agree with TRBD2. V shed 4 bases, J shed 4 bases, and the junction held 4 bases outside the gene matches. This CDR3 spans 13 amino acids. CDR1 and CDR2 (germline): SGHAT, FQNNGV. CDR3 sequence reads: CASSWGGVYEQYF. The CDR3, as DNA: TGTGCCAGCAGCTGGGGGGGGGTTTACGAGCAGTACTTC. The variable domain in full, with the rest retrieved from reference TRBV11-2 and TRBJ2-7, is EAGVAQSPRYKIIEKRQSVAFWCNPISGHATLYWYQQILGQGPKLLIQFQNNGVVDDSQLPKDRFSAERLKGVDSTLKIQPAKLEDSAVYLCASSWGGVYEQYFGPGTRLTVT.

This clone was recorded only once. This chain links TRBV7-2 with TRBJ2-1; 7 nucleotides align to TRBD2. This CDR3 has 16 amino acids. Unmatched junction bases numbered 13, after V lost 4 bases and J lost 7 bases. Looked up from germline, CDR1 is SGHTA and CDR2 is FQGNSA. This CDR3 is CASSSSGSPGGNEQFF. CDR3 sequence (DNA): TGTGCCAGCAGCTCCTCCGGGAGCCCGGGGGGAAATGAGCAGTTCTTC.

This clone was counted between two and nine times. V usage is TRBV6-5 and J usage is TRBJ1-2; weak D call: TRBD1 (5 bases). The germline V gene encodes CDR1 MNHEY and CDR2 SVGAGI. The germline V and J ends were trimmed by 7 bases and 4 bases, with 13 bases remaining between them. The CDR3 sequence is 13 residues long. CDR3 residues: CASKFQTAYGYTF. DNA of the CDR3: TGTGCCAGCAAATTCCAGACAGCCTATGGCTACACCTTC.

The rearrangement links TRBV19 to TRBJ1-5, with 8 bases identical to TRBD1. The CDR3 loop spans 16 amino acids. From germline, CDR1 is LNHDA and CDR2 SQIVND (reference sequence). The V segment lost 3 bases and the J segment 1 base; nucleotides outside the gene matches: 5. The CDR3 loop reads CASSIPGGRSNQPQHF. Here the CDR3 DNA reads TGTGCCAGTAGTATTCCAGGGGGCAGGAGCAATCAGCCCCAGCATTTT.

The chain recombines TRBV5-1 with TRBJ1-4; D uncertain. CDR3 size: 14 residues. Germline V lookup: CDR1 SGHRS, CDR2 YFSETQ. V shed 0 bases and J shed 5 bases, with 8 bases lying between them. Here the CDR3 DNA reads TGCGCCAGCAGCTTGGCAGTGTCCAATGAAAAACTGTTTTTT. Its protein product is CASSLAVSNEKLFF.

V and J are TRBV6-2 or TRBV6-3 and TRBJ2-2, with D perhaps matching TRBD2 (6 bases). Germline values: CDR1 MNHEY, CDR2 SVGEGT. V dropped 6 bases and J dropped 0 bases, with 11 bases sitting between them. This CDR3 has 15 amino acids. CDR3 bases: TGTGCCAGCAGCCTGACTAGTACGAACACCGGGGAGCTGTTTTTT. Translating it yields CASSLTSTNTGELFF.

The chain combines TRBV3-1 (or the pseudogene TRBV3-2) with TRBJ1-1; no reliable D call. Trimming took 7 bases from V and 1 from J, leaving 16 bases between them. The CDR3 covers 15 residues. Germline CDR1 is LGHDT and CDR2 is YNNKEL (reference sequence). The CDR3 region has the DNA TGTGCCAGCAACCCACCGGGAACCTGGAACACTGAAGCTTTCTTT. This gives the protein CASNPPGTWNTEAFF.

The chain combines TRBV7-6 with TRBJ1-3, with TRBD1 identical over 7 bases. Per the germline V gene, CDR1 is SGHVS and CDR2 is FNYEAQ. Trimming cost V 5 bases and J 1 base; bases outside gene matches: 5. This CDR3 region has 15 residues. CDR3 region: CASSPRGESGNTIYF. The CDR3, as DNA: TGTGCCAGCAGCCCCAGGGGGGAGTCTGGAAACACCATATATTTT.

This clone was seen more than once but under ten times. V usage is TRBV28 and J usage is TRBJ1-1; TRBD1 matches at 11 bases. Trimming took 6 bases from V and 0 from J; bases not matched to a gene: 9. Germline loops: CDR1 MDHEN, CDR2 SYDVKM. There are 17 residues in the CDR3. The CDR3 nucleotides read TGTGCCAGCAGGAAACCGGGACAGGGGGGGGTGAACACTGAAGCTTTCTTT. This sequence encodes CASRKPGQGGVNTEAFF.

CDR3 loop: CASSSPISGNTIYF. The CDR3 DNA follows: TGTGCCAGCAGCTCCCCTATCTCTGGAAACACCATATATTTT. This chain links TRBV9 with TRBJ1-3; D is ambiguous. V lost 4 bases, J lost 0 bases, and 8 bases lay in between. The CDR3 runs 14 residues. CDR1 is SGDLS, CDR2 YYNGEE, per germline.

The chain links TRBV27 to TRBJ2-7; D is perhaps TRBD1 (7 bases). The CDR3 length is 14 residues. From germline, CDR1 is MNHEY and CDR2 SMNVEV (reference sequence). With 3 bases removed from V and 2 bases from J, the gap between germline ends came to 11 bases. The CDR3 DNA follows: TGTGCCAGCAGTTTGGGGGGACAGACCTACGAGCAGTACTTC. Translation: CASSLGGQTYEQYF.

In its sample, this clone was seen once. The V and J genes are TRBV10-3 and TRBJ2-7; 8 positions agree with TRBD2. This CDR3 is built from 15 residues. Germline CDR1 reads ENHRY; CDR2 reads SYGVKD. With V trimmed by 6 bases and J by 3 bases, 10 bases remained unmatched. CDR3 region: CAIRFERGLSYEQYF. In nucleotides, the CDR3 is TGTGCCATCAGATTTGAGCGGGGGCTCAGCTACGAGCAGTACTTC.

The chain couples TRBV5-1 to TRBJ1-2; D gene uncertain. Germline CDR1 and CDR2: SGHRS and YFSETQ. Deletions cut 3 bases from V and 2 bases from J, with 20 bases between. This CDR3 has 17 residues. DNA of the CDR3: TGCGCCAGCAGCTCCGCAGGATGGATTCCCTTAAACTATGGCTACACCTTC. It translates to CASSSAGWIPLNYGYTF. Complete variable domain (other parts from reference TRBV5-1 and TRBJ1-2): KAGVTQTPRYLIKTRGQQVTLSCSPISGHRSVSWYQQTPGQGLQFLFEYFSETQRNKGNFPGRFSGRQFSNSRSEMNVSTLELGDSALYLCASSSAGWIPLNYGYTFGSGTRLTVV.

The CDR3 bases are TGTGCCAGTAGTATATCACGGAACTATGGCTACACCTTC. Its translation: CASSISRNYGYTF. The chain carries TRBV19 and TRBJ1-2; D is undetermined. V was trimmed by 2 bases and J by 2 bases, leaving 6 bases between them. CDR3 length: 13 residues. The V gene's germline CDR1 is LNHDA and CDR2 SQIVND (reference sequence). Supplemented by reference TRBV19 and TRBJ1-2, the full variable domain reads DGGITQSPKYLFRKEGQNVTLSCEQNLNHDAMYWYRQDPGQGLRLIYYSQIVNDFQKGDIAEGYSVSREKKESFPLTVTSAQKNPTAFYLCASSISRNYGYTFGSGTRLTVV.

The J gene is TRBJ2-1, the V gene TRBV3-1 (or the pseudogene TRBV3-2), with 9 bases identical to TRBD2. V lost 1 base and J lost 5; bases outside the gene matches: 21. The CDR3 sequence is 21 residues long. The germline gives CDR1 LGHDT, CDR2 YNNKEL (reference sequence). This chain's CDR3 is CASSQGLGSGSPGRTHNEQFF. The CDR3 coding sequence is TGTGCCAGCAGCCAAGGCTTGGGTAGCGGGAGCCCTGGGAGGACCCACAATGAGCAGTTCTTC.

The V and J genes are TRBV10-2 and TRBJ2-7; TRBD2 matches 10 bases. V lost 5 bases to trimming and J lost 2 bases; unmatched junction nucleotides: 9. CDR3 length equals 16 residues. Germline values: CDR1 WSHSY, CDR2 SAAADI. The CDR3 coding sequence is TGCGCCAGCAGTCCAAGGCTAGCGGGAGAAACCTACGAGCAGTACGTC. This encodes CASSPRLAGETYEQYV.

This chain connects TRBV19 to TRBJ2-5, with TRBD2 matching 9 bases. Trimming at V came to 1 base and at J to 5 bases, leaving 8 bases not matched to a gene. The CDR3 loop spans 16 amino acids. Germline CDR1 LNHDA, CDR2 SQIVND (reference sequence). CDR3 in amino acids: CASSIGGGGASETQYF. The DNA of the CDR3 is TGTGCCAGTAGTATAGGCGGCGGGGGGGCCTCGGAGACCCAGTACTTC. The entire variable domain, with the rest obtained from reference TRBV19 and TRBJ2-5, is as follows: DGGITQSPKYLFRKEGQNVTLSCEQNLNHDAMYWYRQDPGQGLRLIYYSQIVNDFQKGDIAEGYSVSREKKESFPLTVTSAQKNPTAFYLCASSIGGGGASETQYFGPGTRLLVL.

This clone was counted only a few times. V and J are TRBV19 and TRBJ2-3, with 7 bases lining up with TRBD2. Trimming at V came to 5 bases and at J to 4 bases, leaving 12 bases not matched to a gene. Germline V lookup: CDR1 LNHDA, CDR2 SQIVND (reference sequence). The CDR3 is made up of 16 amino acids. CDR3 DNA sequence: TGTGCCAGTAGTGTCTCCGGGACTACCCATGCAGATACGCAGTATTTT. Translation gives CASSVSGTTHADTQYF.

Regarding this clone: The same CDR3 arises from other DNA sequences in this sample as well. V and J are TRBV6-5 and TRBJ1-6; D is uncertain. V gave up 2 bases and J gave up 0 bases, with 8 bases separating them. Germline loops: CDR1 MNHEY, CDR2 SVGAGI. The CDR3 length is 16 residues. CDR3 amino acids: CASSYAESSYNSPLHF. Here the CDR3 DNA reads TGTGCCAGCAGTTACGCGGAAAGCTCCTATAATTCACCCCTCCACTTT.

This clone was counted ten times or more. Here the CDR3 reads CASSPGTGSNEKLFF. CDR3 DNA: TGTGCCAGCAGTCCCGGGACAGGGTCTAATGAAAAACTGTTTTTT. V gene TRBV7-9 combines with J gene TRBJ1-4; 9 nucleotides agree with TRBD1. This CDR3 is built from 15 residues. CDR1 is SEHNR and CDR2 is FQNEAQ in the germline V gene (reference sequence). With 6 bases clipped from V and 3 bases from J, the junction kept 5 bases outside the gene matches.

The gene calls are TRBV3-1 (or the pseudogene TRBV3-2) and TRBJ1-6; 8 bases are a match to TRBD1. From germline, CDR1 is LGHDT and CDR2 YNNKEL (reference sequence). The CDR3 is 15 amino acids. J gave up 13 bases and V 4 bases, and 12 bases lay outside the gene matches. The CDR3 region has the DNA TGTGCCAGCAGCCTAGGACAGGGATACAGCGGGCCCCTCCACTTT. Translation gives CASSLGQGYSGPLHF.

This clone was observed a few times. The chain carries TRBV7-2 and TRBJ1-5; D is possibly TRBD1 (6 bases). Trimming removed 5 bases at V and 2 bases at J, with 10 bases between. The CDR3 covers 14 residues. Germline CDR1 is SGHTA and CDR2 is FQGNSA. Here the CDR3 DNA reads TGTGCCAGCAGCCTGGGGGCGGGCAATCAGCCCCAGCATTTT. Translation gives CASSLGAGNQPQHF.

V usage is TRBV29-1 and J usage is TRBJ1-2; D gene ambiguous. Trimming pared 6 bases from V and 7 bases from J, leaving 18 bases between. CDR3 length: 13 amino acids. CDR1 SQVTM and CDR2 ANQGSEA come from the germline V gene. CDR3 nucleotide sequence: TGCAGCGTGCGAGAGCCCCATCCCCTTGGCTACACCTTC. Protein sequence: CSVREPHPLGYTF.

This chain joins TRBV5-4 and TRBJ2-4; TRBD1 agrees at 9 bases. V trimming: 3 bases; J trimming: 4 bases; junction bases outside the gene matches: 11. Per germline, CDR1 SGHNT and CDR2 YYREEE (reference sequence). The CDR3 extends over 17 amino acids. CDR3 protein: CASSSGGQGPLKNIQYF. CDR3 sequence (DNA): TGTGCCAGCAGCTCCGGGGGACAGGGACCCCTTAAAAACATTCAGTACTTC.

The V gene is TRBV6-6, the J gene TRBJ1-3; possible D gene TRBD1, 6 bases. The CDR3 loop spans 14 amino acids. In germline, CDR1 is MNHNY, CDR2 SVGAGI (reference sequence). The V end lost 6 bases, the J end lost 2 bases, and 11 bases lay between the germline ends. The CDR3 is CASSTGITGNTIYF. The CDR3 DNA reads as TGTGCCAGCAGCACAGGGATTACTGGAAACACCATATATTTT.

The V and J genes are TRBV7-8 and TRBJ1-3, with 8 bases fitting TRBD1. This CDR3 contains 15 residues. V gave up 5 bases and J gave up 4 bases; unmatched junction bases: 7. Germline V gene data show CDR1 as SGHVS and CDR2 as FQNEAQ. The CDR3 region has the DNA TGTGCCAGCAGCCCCAGGACAGGGTCGGGAAACACCATATATTTT. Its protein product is CASSPRTGSGNTIYF.

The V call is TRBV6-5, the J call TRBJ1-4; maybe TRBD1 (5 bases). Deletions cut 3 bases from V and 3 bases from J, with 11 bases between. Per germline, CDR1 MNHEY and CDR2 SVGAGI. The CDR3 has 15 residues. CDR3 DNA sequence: TGTGCCAGCAGTTATTTGGCAGGGTCTAATGAAAAACTGTTTTTT. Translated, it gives CASSYLAGSNEKLFF.

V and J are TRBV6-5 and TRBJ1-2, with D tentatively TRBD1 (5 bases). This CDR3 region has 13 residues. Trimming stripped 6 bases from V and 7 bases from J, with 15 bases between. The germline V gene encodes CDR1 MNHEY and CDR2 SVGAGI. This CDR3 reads CASSPSKRGGYTF. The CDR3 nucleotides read TGTGCCAGCAGCCCAAGTAAAAGGGGTGGCTACACCTTC.

CDR3 nucleotide sequence: TGTGCCAGCAGCTTAGTTCGCGGGACTAGCAGAAACACAGATACGCAGTATTTT. This encodes CASSLVRGTSRNTDTQYF. The chain recombines TRBV7-2 with TRBJ2-3; 9 nucleotides agree with TRBD2. The ends lost 1 base at V and 2 bases at J; junction bases unmatched: 10. Per the germline V gene, CDR1 is SGHTA and CDR2 is FQGNSA. The length of the CDR3 is 18 residues.

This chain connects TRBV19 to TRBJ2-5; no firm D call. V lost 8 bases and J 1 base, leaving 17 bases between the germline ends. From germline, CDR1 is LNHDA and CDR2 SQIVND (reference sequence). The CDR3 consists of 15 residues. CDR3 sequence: CASGGGVWVQETQYF. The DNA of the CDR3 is TGTGCCAGTGGCGGCGGTGTCTGGGTCCAAGAGACCCAGTACTTC.

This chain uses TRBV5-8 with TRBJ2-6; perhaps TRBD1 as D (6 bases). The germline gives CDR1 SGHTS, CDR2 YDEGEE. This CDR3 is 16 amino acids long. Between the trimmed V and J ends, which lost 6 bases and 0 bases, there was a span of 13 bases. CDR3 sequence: CASTPGTFSGANVLTF. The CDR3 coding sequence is TGTGCCAGCACCCCCGGGACATTCTCTGGGGCCAACGTCCTGACTTTC.

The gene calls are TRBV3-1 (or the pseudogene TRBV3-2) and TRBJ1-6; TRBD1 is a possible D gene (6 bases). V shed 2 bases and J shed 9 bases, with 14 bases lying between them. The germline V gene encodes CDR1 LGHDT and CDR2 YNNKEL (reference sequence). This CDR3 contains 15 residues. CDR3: CASSQTYRDRSPLHF. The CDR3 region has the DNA TGTGCCAGCAGCCAAACGTACAGGGATCGTTCACCCCTCCACTTT.